This T cell receptor beta chain was recorded in a study of T cells expressing NK-cell markers. TCRdb re-called the 5' RACE reads; one entry per CDR3 protein, DNA not given. This specimen shows about 260,000 distinct CDR3 sequences; the ten leading clones hold roughly 4.2%. A word on this clonotype: What it binds is not known.

Germline V CDR1 and CDR2: SGHDT, YYEEEE. The CDR3 covers 14 residues. Study-level results: HCMV specificity of the expanded NKG2C+ T cell clones was not established. Topping the CD3+CD56-NKG2C+ fraction as well were these clonotypes, in several donors.

The receptor was isolated from a woman between 18 and 75 years old in good health. Material: blood T cells: a sorted CD56 or NKG2C T cell subset, CD4+ or CD8+ T cells, or bulk PBMC T cells (not recorded which). This chain links TRBV5-6 with TRBJ2-5; TCRdb names TRBD1, which stays unverified in the absence of DNA. CDR3 loop: CASSPWTGEETQYF.